These T cell receptor beta chains were read from a single sample in a study of radiotherapy plus CTLA-4 blockade in lung cancer. Repertoires were generated with immunoSEQ multiplex PCR, while TCRdb's copy carries only in-frame clones and drops some. The sample shows about 60,000 clones, about four fifths of them seen only once. Sequencing used peripheral blood, obtained from a patient treated with radiotherapy plus ipilimumab. Receptors were obtained from a human donor with non-small cell lung cancer who had a partial response to radiotherapy plus ipilimumab. Both conserved end residues are part of each CDR3. D genes are given only for firm matches. Rows give clone size only sometimes, using once, few, many, or a class for an expanded clone.

>.|.|TRBJ1-1|TRBV29-1|11
CSASLSTEAFF
TGCAGCGCTTCCCTGAGCACTGAAGCTTTCTTT
>TRBD2|.|TRBJ2-2|TRBV15|21
CATSRDAGPGGAGVYTGELFF
TGTGCCACCAGCAGAGATGCCGGGCCCGGCGGGGCGGGAGTATACACCGGGGAGCTGTTTTTT
>.|.|TRBJ2-5|TRBV5-1|15
CASSPPGAEQETQYF
TGCGCCAGCAGCCCTCCGGGTGCGGAGCAAGAGACCCAGTACTTC
>TRBD2|.|TRBJ2-5|TRBV2|12
CASRGGGETQYF
TGTGCCAGCAGGGGGGGAGGGGAGACCCAGTACTTC
>.|.|TRBJ2-3|TRBV5-1|16
CASSRVAEVSTDTQYF
TGCGCCAGCAGCCGGGTAGCGGAGGTTAGCACAGATACGCAGTATTTT
>.|.|TRBJ2-7|TRBV13|14
CASSLDIRDAEQYF
TGTGCCAGCAGCTTAGACATCCGGGATGCCGAGCAGTACTTC
>TRBD2|.|TRBJ2-1|TRBV5-4|15
CASSQTSGRENEQFF
TGTGCCAGCAGCCAGACTAGCGGGAGGGAAAATGAGCAGTTCTTC
>TRBD1|once|TRBJ1-1|TRBV18|16
CASSPDRGRGNTEAFF
TGTGCCAGCTCACCGGACAGGGGGCGCGGGAACACTGAAGCTTTCTTT
>TRBD1|.|TRBJ2-2|TRBV27|13
CASGDRNTGELFF
TGTGCCAGCGGGGACAGAAACACCGGGGAGCTGTTTTTT
>TRBD1|.|TRBJ1-4|TRBV2|13
CAGQDTTNEKLFF
TGTGCCGGACAGGATACAACTAATGAAAAACTGTTTTTT
>TRBD1|medium-sized|TRBJ1-4|TRBV30|16
CAWSDVTGAEWEKLFF
TGTGCCTGGAGTGACGTAACAGGGGCCGAGTGGGAAAAACTGTTTTTT
>.|once|TRBJ2-3|TRBV19|13
CASRGGATDTQYF
TGTGCCAGTAGAGGCGGGGCTACAGATACGCAGTATTTT
>.|.|TRBJ1-1|TRBV11-2|14
CASSFSSDSQTAFF
TGTGCCAGCAGCTTCAGTAGTGACAGTCAAACAGCTTTCTTT
>.|.|TRBJ2-5|TRBV9|14
CASSPGLIQETQYF
TGTGCCAGCAGCCCGGGATTAATCCAAGAGACCCAGTACTTC
>.|few|TRBJ1-4|TRBV30|12
CALGLINEKLFF
TGTGCCTTGGGACTGATTAATGAAAAACTGTTTTTT
>TRBD1|.|TRBJ2-7|TRBV7-9|16
CASSILTGGAPYEQYF
TGTGCCAGCAGCATCTTGACAGGGGGCGCCCCCTACGAGCAGTACTTC